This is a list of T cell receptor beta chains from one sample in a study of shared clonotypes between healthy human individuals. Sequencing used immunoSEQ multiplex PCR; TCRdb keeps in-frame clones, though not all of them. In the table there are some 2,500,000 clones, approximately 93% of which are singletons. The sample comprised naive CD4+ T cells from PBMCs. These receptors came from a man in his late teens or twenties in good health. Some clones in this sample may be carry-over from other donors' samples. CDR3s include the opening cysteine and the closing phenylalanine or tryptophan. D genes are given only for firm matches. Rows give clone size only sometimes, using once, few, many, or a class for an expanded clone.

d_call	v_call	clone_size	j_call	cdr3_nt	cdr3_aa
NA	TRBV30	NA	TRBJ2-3	TGTGCCTGGAGTGTTCAACGGTATACGCAGTATTTT	CAWSVQRYTQYF
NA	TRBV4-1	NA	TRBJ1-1	TGCGCCAGCAGCCAAGATTCAGGACGACTCTTGAACACTGAAGCTTTCTTT	CASSQDSGRLLNTEAFF
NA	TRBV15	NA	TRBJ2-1	TGTGCCACCAGCGGGGACCGAGGAGAGCAGTTCTTC	CATSGDRGEQFF
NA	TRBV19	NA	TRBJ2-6	TGTGCCAGTAGTATAGGAAGAGGGGGGGCCAACGTCCTGACTTTC	CASSIGRGGANVLTF
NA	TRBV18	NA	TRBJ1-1	TGTGCCAGCTCGCCAACACTACTCGGGGGGACTGAAGCTTTCTTT	CASSPTLLGGTEAFF
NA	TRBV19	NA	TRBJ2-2	TGTGCCAGTAGTACAAACCCGAACACCGGGGAGCTGTTTTTT	CASSTNPNTGELFF
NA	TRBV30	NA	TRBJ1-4	TGTGCCTGGAAGACTGCAACTAATGAAAAACTGTTTTTT	CAWKTATNEKLFF
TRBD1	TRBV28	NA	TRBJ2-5	TGTGCCAGCAGTCGAGAGACAGGGACAACGTCCCAGTACTTC	CASSRETGTTSQYF
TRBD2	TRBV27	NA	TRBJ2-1	TGTGCCAGCGGACCCCGGACTAGCGGAAACAATGAGCAGTTCTTC	CASGPRTSGNNEQFF
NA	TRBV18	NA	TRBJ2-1	TGTGCCAGCTCACCATCAATTGACAATGAGCAGTTCTTC	CASSPSIDNEQFF
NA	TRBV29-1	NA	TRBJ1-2	TGCAGCGTTGAAGATCCCCCCGTTAAACAGGGTCGGGCCTATGGCTACACCTTC	CSVEDPPVKQGRAYGYTF
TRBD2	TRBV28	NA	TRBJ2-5	TGTGCCAGCGGCGGGGGGCTGGGGGAGACCCAGTACTTC	CASGGGLGETQYF
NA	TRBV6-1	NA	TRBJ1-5	TGTGCCTCAAGCTGGGACGGGAATCAGCCCCAGCATTTT	CASSWDGNQPQHF
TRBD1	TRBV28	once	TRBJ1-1	TGTGCCAGCAGTTCCCCCGGGGCAGGGGGGACTGAAGCTTTCTTT	CASSSPGAGGTEAFF
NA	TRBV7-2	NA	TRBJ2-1	TGTGCCAGCAGCTTAGAGTCCGGAAGAAATGAGCAGTTCTTC	CASSLESGRNEQFF
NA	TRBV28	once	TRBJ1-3	TGTGCCAGCAGTAACGGGGGAGCCTCTGGAAACACCATATATTTT	CASSNGGASGNTIYF
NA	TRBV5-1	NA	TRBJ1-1	TGCGCCAGCAGCTTGGAGGGGAGGGGGGACACTGAAGCTTTCTTT	CASSLEGRGDTEAFF
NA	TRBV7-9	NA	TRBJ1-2	TGTGCCAGCAGCTTAGAGGGAGGCTCGCTTGAAGGCTACACCTTC	CASSLEGGSLEGYTF
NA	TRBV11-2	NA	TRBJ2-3	TGTGCCAGCAGCTCTCCCCTCGACAGAGGATACACAGATACGCAGTATTTT	CASSSPLDRGYTDTQYF
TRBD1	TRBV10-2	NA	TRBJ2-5	TGCGCCAGCAGAGTAGACAGGGGGCGCGAGACCCAGTACTTC	CASRVDRGRETQYF
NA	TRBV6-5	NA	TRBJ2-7	TGTGCCAGCAGTCGACAGGGACTTTACGAGCAGTACTTC	CASSRQGLYEQYF
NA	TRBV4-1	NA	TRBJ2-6	TGCGCCAGCAGCCAAGTGTGGCTGGCTGGGGCCAACGTCCTGACTTTC	CASSQVWLAGANVLTF
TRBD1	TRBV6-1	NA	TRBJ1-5	TGTGCCAGCAGTGACCTCCGAAGGGGGCGCGGTGGCAATCAGCCCCAGCATTTT	CASSDLRRGRGGNQPQHF
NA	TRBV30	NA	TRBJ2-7	TGTGCCTGGGGGGACGGCCGATCCTACGAGCAGTACTTC	CAWGDGRSYEQYF
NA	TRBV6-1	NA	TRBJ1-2	TGTGCCAGCAGTGCGTTCTTCTATGGCTACACCTTC	CASSAFFYGYTF
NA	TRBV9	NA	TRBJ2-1	TGTGCCAGCAGCGTCGGGACTGCCCTCTACAATGAGCAGTTCTTC	CASSVGTALYNEQFF
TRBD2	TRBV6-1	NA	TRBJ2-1	TGTGCCAGCACCTATCGACTAGCGTCTTACAATGAGCAGTTCTTC	CASTYRLASYNEQFF